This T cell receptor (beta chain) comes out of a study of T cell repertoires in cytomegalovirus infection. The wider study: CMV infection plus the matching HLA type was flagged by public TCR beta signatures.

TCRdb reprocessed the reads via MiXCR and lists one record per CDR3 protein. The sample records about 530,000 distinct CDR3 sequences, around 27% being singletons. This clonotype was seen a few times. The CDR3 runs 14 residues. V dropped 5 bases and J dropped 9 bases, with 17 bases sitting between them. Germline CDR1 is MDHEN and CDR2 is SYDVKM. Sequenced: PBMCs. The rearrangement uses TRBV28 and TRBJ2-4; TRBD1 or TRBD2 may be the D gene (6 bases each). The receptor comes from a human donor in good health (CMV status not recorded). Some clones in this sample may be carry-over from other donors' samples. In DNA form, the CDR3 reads TGTGCCAGCAGTGTGCGAGGGGGGTTAAGCATTCAGTACTTC. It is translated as CASSVRGGLSIQYF.